The 3 T cell receptor beta chains below were found in one sample sequenced in a study of shared clonotypes between healthy human individuals. Produced via immunoSEQ multiplex PCR; TCRdb's table is partial and in-frame only. The table shows roughly 500,000 clones, with about 82% occurring only once. Sequencing was carried out using PBMCs. The receptors come from a woman in her thirties or forties in good health. Some clones in this sample may be carry-over from other donors' samples.

The rearrangement links TRBV11-2 to TRBJ2-1; D perhaps matches TRBD2 (6 bases). Germline lookup yields CDR1 SGHAT and CDR2 FQNNGV. V shed 4 bases and J shed 1 base, with 14 bases lying between them. CDR3 length: 16 residues. This chain's CDR3 is CASSSRLGGSYNEQFF. The CDR3 DNA reads TGTGCCAGCAGCTCTCGACTAGGAGGGTCCTACAATGAGCAGTTCTTC.

This chain joins TRBV27 and TRBJ1-2, with 7 bases matching TRBD1. The trim removed 5 bases at V and 0 bases at J, leaving 9 bases unmatched. CDR1 MNHEY and CDR2 SMNVEV come from the germline V gene (reference sequence). The CDR3 extends over 16 amino acids. CDR3 coding DNA: TGTGCCAGCAGTCTCGGACAGGCACTCACTAACTATGGCTACACCTTC. Its protein is CASSLGQALTNYGYTF.

This clone was observed once. The V and J genes are TRBV9 and TRBJ2-2, with D possibly being TRBD2 (6 bases). This CDR3 spans 16 amino acids. Trimming cost V 2 bases and J 1 base, with 12 bases left between them. From germline, CDR1 is SGDLS and CDR2 YYNGEE. The CDR3 sequence is CASSVETRENTGELFF. CDR3 sequence (DNA): TGTGCCAGCAGCGTGGAGACTAGGGAGAACACCGGGGAGCTGTTTTTT.